The 6 T cell receptor beta chains given below trace back to one sample, sequenced in a study of blood T cell repertoires in COVID-19. This table comes from immunoSEQ multiplex PCR, and its TCRdb copy is limited to in-frame clones, with some not included. The sample lists around 140,000 clones, about 86% occurring once. The sample was peripheral blood. The receptors here all came from a woman aged 55-69 years with active or convalescent COVID-19.

This clone was counted only a few times. The chain joins TRBV28 to TRBJ1-1; 7 bases are a match to TRBD1. Per germline, CDR1 MDHEN and CDR2 SYDVKM. The CDR3 sequence is 16 residues long. Trimming took 5 bases from V and 7 from J; bases not matched to a gene: 16. The CDR3 reads CASSKPGQPLEVEAFF. For the CDR3, the DNA is TGTGCCAGCAGTAAACCGGGACAGCCCTTGGAGGTTGAAGCTTTCTTT.

This clone was picked up a small number of times. This chain connects TRBV11-2 to TRBJ2-5; no clear D. The CDR3 runs to 12 residues. Germline V gives CDR1 SGHAT, CDR2 FQNNGV. V was pared by 5 bases and J by 4 bases, with 8 bases between. For the CDR3, the DNA is TGTGCCAGCAGCCCCCTTCGAGAGACCCAGTACTTC. This encodes CASSPLRETQYF.

The rearrangement links TRBV6-5 to TRBJ1-2; D might be TRBD1 (6 bases). V was cut by 6 bases and J by 0 bases, with 14 bases left in between. The CDR3 contains 15 residues. Per the germline V gene, CDR1 is MNHEY and CDR2 is SVGAGI. Here the CDR3 reads CASRSPQGTNYGYTF. CDR3 nucleotides: TGTGCCAGCAGAAGTCCACAGGGAACTAACTATGGCTACACCTTC.

The chain recombines TRBV28 with TRBJ2-1; 7 positions agree with TRBD1. With V trimmed by 7 bases and J by 6 bases, 6 bases remained unmatched. CDR3 length equals 13 residues. The germline V gene has CDR1 MDHEN and CDR2 SYDVKM. CDR3: CASTGGAPNEQFF. CDR3 nucleotides: TGTGCCAGCACAGGGGGTGCGCCCAATGAGCAGTTCTTC.

The chain is built from TRBV5-1 and TRBJ2-3; 7 bases map to TRBD1. This CDR3 spans 14 amino acids. Germline loops: CDR1 SGHRS, CDR2 YFSETQ. The trim removed 5 bases at V and 3 bases at J, leaving 6 bases unmatched. The DNA for the CDR3 is TGCGCCAGCAGGCCCCGACAGGGTACAGATACGCAGTATTTT. Translated: CASRPRQGTDTQYF.

This clone was found once. This sequence joins TRBV27 and TRBJ2-5, with TRBD1 matching over 8 bases. There are 13 residues in the CDR3. The germline V gene has CDR1 MNHEY and CDR2 SMNVEV (reference sequence). V dropped 5 bases and J dropped 5; count of bases not matched to a gene: 4. CDR3 in amino acids: CASSKRQGETQYF. The CDR3 bases are TGTGCCAGCAGTAAAAGACAGGGGGAGACCCAGTACTTC.